The source of this T cell receptor beta chain is a study of PD-1 blockade in mismatch repair-deficient tumors. For the study at large: All were previously treated, progressing patients with eleven to twelve mismatch repair-deficient cancer types.

Sequenced by immunoSEQ multiplex PCR; TCRdb stores in-frame clones only, minus some. Of approximately 38,000 clones listed, roughly 83% are singletons. The V end was cut by 6 bases, the J end by 7 bases, with 9 bases between. The germline gives CDR1 LNHDA, CDR2 SQIVND (reference sequence). The CDR3 loop spans 11 amino acids. The table lists this clone with a few counts. Its specificity is not known. Findings of the study overall: Tumor-resident clones, often absent from pretreatment blood, expanded after pembrolizumab and then contracted.

The receptor comes from an adult with mismatch repair-deficient cancer. The J gene is TRBJ1-2, the V gene TRBV19; D uncertain. The specimen was peripheral blood, collected 4 weeks after starting pembrolizumab. The CDR3 loop reads CASRGVGGYTF. The CDR3 coding sequence is TGTGCCAGTAGAGGTGTCGGTGGCTACACCTTC.